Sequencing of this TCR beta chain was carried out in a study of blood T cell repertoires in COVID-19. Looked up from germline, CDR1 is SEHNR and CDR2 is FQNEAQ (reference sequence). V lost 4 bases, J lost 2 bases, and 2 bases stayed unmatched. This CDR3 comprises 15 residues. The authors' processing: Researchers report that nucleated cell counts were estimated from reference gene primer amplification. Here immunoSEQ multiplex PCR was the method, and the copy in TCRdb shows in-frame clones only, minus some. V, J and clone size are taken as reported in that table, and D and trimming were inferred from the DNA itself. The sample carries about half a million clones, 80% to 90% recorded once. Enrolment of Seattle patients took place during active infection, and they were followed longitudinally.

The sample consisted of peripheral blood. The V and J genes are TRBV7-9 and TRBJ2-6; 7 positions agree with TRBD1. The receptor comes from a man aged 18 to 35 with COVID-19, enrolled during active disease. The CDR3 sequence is CASSSDRAGANVLTF. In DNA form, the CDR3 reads TGTGCCAGCAGCTCAGACAGGGCTGGGGCCAACGTCCTGACTTTC.